Sequencing of this TCR beta chain was carried out in a study of PD-1 blockade in mismatch repair-deficient tumors. The protocol was immunoSEQ multiplex PCR, while the TCRdb copy is restricted to in-frame clones and leaves out a portion. The sample yields some 120,000 clones, more than 85% seen once. Study-wide points: Tumor-resident clones, often undetectable pretreatment in blood, expanded then contracted after pembrolizumab.

About this clone itself: The antigen remains undetermined.

The V gene's germline CDR1 is SGHNT and CDR2 YENEEA. This CDR3 region has 15 residues. The ends were cut back, 1 base at V and 5 bases at J, with 11 bases in the middle. This clonotype was sampled from an adult with mismatch repair-deficient cancer. The chain employs TRBV11-3 and TRBJ2-2; TRBD1 might be the D (5 bases). The specimen comprised peripheral blood, sampled 44 weeks after starting pembrolizumab. As DNA, the CDR3 is TGTGCCAGCAGCTTAGGGGGCGCAGAGACCGGGGAGCTGTTTTTT. It specifies CASSLGGAETGELFF.